This T cell receptor beta chain derives from a study of blood T cells in healthy people across ages. V was pared by 1 base and J by 3 bases, with 13 bases between. Germline loops: CDR1 DFQATT, CDR2 SNEGSKA (reference sequence). This CDR3 has 15 amino acids. It was with a sample-barcoded 5' primer and a J-beta primer mix that a second PCR of roughly 7 to 12 cycles was run. Each sample provided no less than 2.5 million CDR3-containing paired-end reads. A single record per CDR3 protein comes from TCRdb applying MiXCR to the 5' RACE reads. The table has about 770,000 distinct CDR3 sequences, roughly 44% seen once.

The chain recombines TRBV20-1 with TRBJ1-5, with a possible D match to TRBD1 (5 bases). Sample: blood. The sequence was collected from a man aged 60 to 75 in good health. CDR3: CSARVGTGANQPQHF. The CDR3 nucleotides read TGCAGTGCTAGAGTGGGGACGGGCGCCAATCAGCCCCAGCATTTT.